This T cell receptor (beta chain) was found in a study of T cell responses to AZD1222 COVID-19 vaccine. Whole-study results and caveats: The sample set comprised mostly white British donors with more females, and clonal diversity was possibly underestimated. Reportedly, nearly half of unique spike TCRs recognized epitopes outside B.1.351/B.1.1.7 mutations. Across spike, vaccine-associated CD4 TCRs were found, dominant at 160-218 and 743-854.

On this clone: Its antigen is undetermined.

Data came from immunoSEQ multiplex PCR; TCRdb stores just in-frame clones and leaves some out. Among 150,000 to 200,000 clones listed, around nine tenths were seen once. Germline lookup yields CDR1 SGHTS and CDR2 YDEGEE. The CDR3 totals 12 residues. Trimming stripped 4 bases from V and 5 bases from J, with 9 bases between. The material sequenced was peripheral blood, taken on day 0 of AZD1222 vaccination. The genes are TRBV5-8 and TRBJ1-1, with D perhaps TRBD1 (5 bases). The TCR originated in an adult in good health. The DNA of the CDR3 is TGTGCCAGCAGCGCGGAGGGGACTGAAGCTTTCTTT. Protein: CASSAEGTEAFF.